This TCR beta chain appears in the sequencing data of a study of T cell responses to AZD1222 COVID-19 vaccine (dated by TCRdb to about 2021). About the study as a whole: A total of 233 trial participants underwent TCR sequencing, of whom around 200 received two doses of AZD1222 and some 26 received two doses of the MenACWY control vaccine. Enrollment into the trials was organized by age into subgroups of 18-55, 56-69 and 70-plus years, and those subgroups contained roughly 150, 30 and 60 TCR-sequenced participants, respectively.

Study-wide findings and limitations: Most participants were white British and females outnumbered males, and the authors suggested that clonal diversity may have been underestimated. Because no day 14 peak-response samples were available, repertoires were characterized only after the peak T cell response. The 56-69-year group was small, and its depth increase did not reach significance, likely because of low power. Conclusions about previously exposed vaccinees were limited because only six AZD1222 recipients were SARS-CoV-2 seropositive at baseline. The vaccine-associated CD4 TCRs covered the entire spike protein, and the dominant responses fell in regions 160-218 and 743-854. A significant rise in spike-specific TCR breadth and depth was observed after two AZD1222 doses relative to day 0 and relative to MenACWY recipients. Epitopes outside the regions mutated in the B.1.351 and B.1.1.7 variants were reportedly recognized by nearly half of the unique spike-specific TCRs.

Points on this clone: Its binding antigen is unknown. No base-level quality is on record; no much larger clone is a single base apart.

According to the study, the label for this sample's time point signals: about 28 days (+/-7) after the second vaccine dose. AZD1222 recipients given second doses at about 4 weeks or at about 12 weeks were pooled, since spike-specific TCR depth and breadth were not found to differ between the two schedules. Vaccinee samples were obtained from the UK trials COV001 and COV002, which included a single-blind randomized controlled phase 2/3 trial of AZD1222 (ChAdOx1 nCoV-19) in healthy adults. Trial participant PBMC samples were collected at day 0 and day 28 after the second dose for TCRbeta chain sequencing. V is cut back by 2 bases and J by 10 bases, with 5 bases in the junction unmatched. CDR1 MNHEY and CDR2 SVGAGI are derived from the germline V gene. Reading from cysteine to phenylalanine, the CDR3 counts 14 amino acids. Of all the DNA, just the CDR3 is kept, 42 bases in frame from base 1. The CDR3 regions of human TCRbeta chains were analyzed by immunosequencing. Per the source publication's procedure: Repertoire TCRs were checked for matches against a reference library of SARS-CoV-2-specific TCRs that had been generated using the MIRA antigen-specificity platform. Breadth meant the fraction of unique TCRs that were SARS-CoV-2-associated, whereas depth meant the fraction of total T cells that were SARS-CoV-2-associated. Each spike-specific TCR was assigned to its reactive spike region and to a CD4 or CD8 class using the MIRA data. Log10-transformed breadth and depth values were compared by one-way ANOVA with Sidak's multiple comparisons tests. As stored in TCRdb, this immuneACCESS dataset retains in-frame rearrangements with V and J assigned. A fraction of the clones does not appear; measured against another copy, unresolved V genes explain less than half of the discrepancy, and the remainder lacks a known reason. V and J calls and clone size come straight from that table; D and trimming were deduced from the DNA. This sample gives some 96,000 clones in total; around nine tenths of them show up just once. The biggest ten clones account for around a sixth of the sample.

This TCR derives from an adult who received the AZD1222 COVID-19 vaccine. The sample consisted of peripheral blood, taken 28 days after the second AZD1222 dose. The rearranged segments are TRBV6-5 and TRBJ2-1; 10 middle bases align to TRBD2. The CDR3 region reads CASSYQREGGEQFF. The nucleotides read TGTGCCAGCAGTTACCAGCGGGAGGGAGGGGAGCAGTTCTTC.